This T cell receptor beta chain was identified in a study of PD-L1 blockade in urothelial cancer. At the level of the study: Patients arrived having already received 0 to 3 prior chemotherapy regimens.

TCRdb's copy holds only in-frame clones and misses some; the assay was immunoSEQ multiplex PCR. Of under 70,000 clones listed, about nine tenths are singletons. Noted time point: peripheral blood 6 weeks after treatment start. Each patient's cancer was a locally advanced or metastatic urothelial carcinoma. Per germline, CDR1 SGHVS and CDR2 FQNEAQ. CDR3 length: 14 amino acids. With 11 bases removed from V and 1 base from J, the gap between germline ends came to 17 bases. The rearrangement joins TRBV7-8 to TRBJ2-5, with D perhaps matching TRBD2 (5 bases). This TCR was recovered from a man aged 55 to 70 with urothelial cancer. The sample was PBMCs, taken around atezolizumab (anti-PD-L1) treatment. The CDR3 coding sequence is TGTGCCGCCGGGAAGTGGGAGAGCCAAGAGACCCAGTACTTC. Its protein is CAAGKWESQETQYF.